The 2 T cell receptor beta chains listed next were all sequenced from one sample in a study of T-cell reconstitution after alpha-beta-depleted transplantation in children. The authors prepared the TCRbeta library with unique molecular identifiers. Via MiXCR, TCRdb re-called the PCR reads, giving one row per CDR3 protein. The table includes about 170,000 distinct CDR3 sequences, around 10% detected once. The source material was PBMCs, sampled before TCRalphabeta/CD19-depleted stem cell transplant. The source of these receptors is a boy between 2 and 10 years old with acute myeloid leukemia, due to receive a stem cell transplant.

This clonotype showed up many times. The V call is TRBV27, the J call TRBJ2-1; 7 bases are a match to TRBD1. Germline CDR1 MNHEY, CDR2 SMNVEV (reference sequence). This CDR3 has 13 amino acids. The V and J ends lost 5 bases and 11 bases, in that order; junction bases with no gene match: 9. Here the CDR3 DNA reads TGTGCCAGCAGTCTCCCCCGGGACAGCAAGCAGTTCTTC. Residues: CASSLPRDSKQFF.

This clonotype was recorded at least ten times. The chain employs TRBV7-2 and TRBJ1-6; 8 bases are shared with TRBD1. There are 15 residues in the CDR3. Germline V lookup: CDR1 SGHTA, CDR2 FQGNSA. After removal of 5 bases from V and 9 bases from J, the junction contained 9 bases not matched to a gene. The CDR3 protein is CASSPIQGVGSPLHF. CDR3 coding DNA: TGTGCCAGCAGCCCAATACAGGGGGTGGGTTCACCCCTCCACTTT.